This T cell receptor (beta chain) was observed in a study of T-cell memory formation after mild COVID-19. The wider study: The study found TCR clusters largely donor specific.

A word on this clonotype: Antigen unknown.

Overall study findings and caveats: Memory cells collected pre-infection included some clones that later responded, suggesting cross-reactive memory joined. Mainly in CM and EM were contracting CD4+ clones; CD8+ were in EMRA.

CDR3 length: 15 residues. V lost 1 base and J 6 bases, leaving 13 bases between the germline ends. Germline CDR1 reads SGHVS; CDR2 reads FNYEAQ. Sample barcodes and UMIs were carried by the TCR alpha and TCR beta cDNA libraries that 5'RACE generated with constant-segment primers. TCRdb recomputed calls from the 5' RACE reads with MiXCR, one row per CDR3 protein. The table has about 260,000 distinct CDR3 sequences, approximately 8.4% seen once. The chain recombines TRBV7-6 with TRBJ2-1; D may correspond to TRBD1 or TRBD2 (5 bases each). The sample comprised PBMCs or a T cell subset sorted from them (not recorded which). This receptor was obtained from a man aged 18-30 years who had mild COVID-19 (a few samples of this study predate the infection). Cell type and time point are not known. The CDR3 sequence is CASSLGPGRSNEQFF. The CDR3 DNA reads as TGTGCCAGCAGCTTAGGCCCGGGACGATCCAATGAGCAGTTCTTC.